These 28 T cell receptor beta chains originate from one sample sequenced in a study of CD8+ T cells in alopecia areata. The authors extracted RNA and reverse transcribed it into cDNA as the sequencing template. Clones were sequenced by immunoSEQ multiplex PCR, and TCRdb holds only the in-frame ones, with some missing. The table records about 150,000 clones, around half of them present only once. Treatment indicated: oral pan-JAK inhibitor, 5-10 mg twice daily. The sample here was CD8+ T cells sorted from blood, taken at week 4, from a patient treated with tofacitinib. These TCRs come from a human donor with alopecia areata.

DNA for the CDR3: TGTGCCAGAAGACCTAAGTCGGATGAAGAGCAGTTCTTC. It translates to CARRPKSDEEQFF. The chain combines TRBV2 with TRBJ2-1; D unresolved. The CDR3 consists of 13 residues. Germline lookup yields CDR1 SNHLY and CDR2 FYNNEI. V dropped 9 bases and J dropped 10 bases, with 19 bases sitting between them.

CDR3 sequence reads: CASSARKDGRKYEQYF. In DNA form, the CDR3 reads TGTGCCAGCAGCGCGAGGAAAGACGGGCGAAAATACGAGCAGTACTTC. J is TRBJ2-7 and V is TRBV11-2, with unresolved D. The CDR3 consists of 16 residues. Trimming pared 5 bases from V and 4 bases from J, leaving 21 bases between. Germline CDR1 is SGHAT and CDR2 is FQNNGV.

This clone was observed a few times. The genes are TRBV30 and TRBJ2-3; 7 bases match TRBD1. Germline V gene data show CDR1 as GTSNPN and CDR2 as SVGIG (reference sequence). Trimming took 3 bases from V and 2 from J; bases not matched to a gene: 2. This CDR3 is built from 13 residues. In nucleotides, the CDR3 is TGTGCCTGGAGGGGACAGAACACAGATACGCAGTATTTT. Its translation is CAWRGQNTDTQYF. The variable domain in full, with the rest retrieved from reference TRBV30 and TRBJ2-3, is SQTIHQWPATLVQPVGSPLSLECTVEGTSNPNLYWYRQAAGRGLQLLFYSVGIGQISSEVPQNLSASRPQDRQFILSSKKLLLSDSGFYLCAWRGQNTDTQYFGPGTRLTVL.

The CDR3 DNA reads TGCGCCAGCAGCCAAGAACGGCAGAATGAGCAGTTCTTC. Residues: CASSQERQNEQFF. The chain carries TRBV4-1 and TRBJ2-1; no firm D call. Germline CDR1 is MGHRA and CDR2 is YSYEKL. This CDR3 region has 13 residues. Trimming pared 0 bases from V and 7 bases from J, leaving 7 bases between.

The genes are TRBV5-4 and TRBJ2-7, with D perhaps being TRBD1 or TRBD2 (5 bases each). CDR3 length: 14 amino acids. From germline, CDR1 is SGHNT and CDR2 YYREEE (reference sequence). V was cut by 0 bases and J by 5 bases, with 12 bases left in between. CDR3 loop: CASSLGGWGNEQYF. CDR3 sequence (DNA): TGTGCCAGCAGCTTGGGAGGCTGGGGGAACGAGCAGTACTTC.

The chain combines TRBV19 with TRBJ2-5; no definite D call. The CDR3 has 14 amino acids. V lost 6 bases and J lost 5, with 16 bases in between. Germline lookup yields CDR1 LNHDA and CDR2 SQIVND (reference sequence). The CDR3: CASSRTSNFETQYF. In DNA, the CDR3 is TGTGCCAGTAGCCGCACGTCAAACTTCGAGACCCAGTACTTC.

The rearrangement uses TRBV9 and TRBJ1-2; a weak D match, TRBD1 (6 bases). Germline CDR1 reads SGDLS; CDR2 reads YYNGEE. The CDR3 totals 15 residues. V was cut by 4 bases and J by 0 bases, with 13 bases left in between. The chain's CDR3 is CASSSQQGANYGYTF. CDR3 nucleotide sequence: TGTGCCAGCAGCTCCCAACAGGGAGCTAACTATGGCTACACCTTC.

The chain links TRBV6-5 to TRBJ2-6; no definite D call. Trimming removed 4 bases at V and 2 bases at J, with 6 bases between. The CDR3 has 14 amino acids. Germline V gene lookup returns CDR1 MNHEY and CDR2 SVGAGI. CDR3 loop: CASSLGTGANVLTF. As DNA, the CDR3 is TGTGCCAGCAGTTTGGGGACTGGGGCCAACGTCCTGACTTTC.

The CDR3 region is CASSGGANVLTF. CDR3 coding DNA: TGTGCCAGCAGTGGTGGGGCCAACGTCCTGACTTTC. The chain joins TRBV27 to TRBJ2-6, with D unresolved. Germline lookup yields CDR1 MNHEY and CDR2 SMNVEV (reference sequence). V lost 5 bases and J lost 3, with 2 bases in between. The CDR3 has 12 amino acids.

A few counts support this clone. The genes are TRBV12-5 and TRBJ2-2, with unresolved D. CDR3 length: 15 amino acids. The germline V and J ends were trimmed by 0 bases and 2 bases, with 7 bases remaining between them. Germline V CDR1 and CDR2: LGHNT, FRNRAP. The CDR3: CASGLVRGNTGELFF. DNA for the CDR3: TGTGCTAGTGGTTTGGTACGCGGCAACACCGGGGAGCTGTTTTTT.

In this sample, this clone turned up a few times. The V and J genes are TRBV19 and TRBJ1-5; no clear D gene. The CDR3 has 15 residues. Germline loops: CDR1 LNHDA, CDR2 SQIVND (reference sequence). V gave up 1 base and J gave up 7 bases, with 14 bases separating them. The CDR3 loop is CASSIVPGGRQPQHF. Here the CDR3 DNA reads TGTGCCAGTAGTATAGTTCCCGGAGGGAGGCAGCCCCAGCATTTT.

This clone was observed a few times. V and J are TRBV16 and TRBJ2-7, with 8 bases matching TRBD1. Losses at the gene ends were 4 bases for V and 3 bases for J; bases not matched to a gene: 2. The CDR3 loop spans 13 amino acids. The germline V gene has CDR1 KGHSY and CDR2 FQNENV. The CDR3 coding sequence is TGTGCCAGCAGCCCGGACAGGGACTACGAGCAGTACTTC. Its protein product is CASSPDRDYEQYF.

The chain carries TRBV9 and TRBJ1-3; 7 nucleotides line up with TRBD1. The CDR3 consists of 14 residues. Germline values: CDR1 SGDLS, CDR2 YYNGEE. J was trimmed by 8 bases and V by 4 bases; bases with no gene match: 9. CDR3 DNA: TGTGCCAGCAGCCCCGGAGCAGGGACAGACACCATATATTTT. Its protein product is CASSPGAGTDTIYF.

There are a few counts of this clone. CDR3 sequence (DNA): TGCGCCAGCAGCCAAGTTGACGGATACAATGAGCAGTTCTTC. It is translated as CASSQVDGYNEQFF. The chain uses TRBV4-1 and TRBJ2-1; no definite D call. The germline V and J ends were trimmed by 1 base and 4 bases, with 8 bases remaining between them. Germline lookup yields CDR1 MGHRA and CDR2 YSYEKL. The CDR3 contains 14 residues.

V and J are TRBV29-1 and TRBJ1-1; TRBD1 might be the D (5 bases). Germline CDR1 reads SQVTM; CDR2 reads ANQGSEA. Trimming took 7 bases from V and 5 from J, leaving 17 bases between them. The CDR3 loop spans 13 amino acids. The CDR3 DNA is TGCAGCGCCGCCCCCGGGGCGCGGACTGAAGCTTTCTTT. Protein sequence: CSAAPGARTEAFF.

The chain combines TRBV5-1 with TRBJ2-7; TRBD2 aligns across 7 bases. The CDR3 is made up of 17 amino acids. Germline V gene sequence: CDR1 SGHRS, CDR2 YFSETQ. Trimming removed 4 bases from V and 0 bases from J; junction bases left unmatched: 13. CDR3 amino acids: CASSGPGGDPSSYEQYF. DNA of the CDR3: TGCGCCAGCAGCGGCCCTGGGGGGGATCCGAGCTCCTACGAGCAGTACTTC.

The sample holds a few counts of this clone. The chain is built from TRBV30 and TRBJ2-1; D is perhaps TRBD2 (5 bases). The length of the CDR3 is 13 residues. The germline V gene has CDR1 GTSNPN and CDR2 SVGIG (reference sequence). The ends were cut back, 0 bases at V and 7 bases at J, with 10 bases in the middle. The CDR3 DNA reads as TGTGCCTGGAGTGTACTCCCGGGGAATGAGCAGTTCTTC. It encodes CAWSVLPGNEQFF.

V usage is TRBV30 and J usage is TRBJ2-2, with 10 bases lining up with TRBD1. Germline lookup yields CDR1 GTSNPN and CDR2 SVGIG (reference sequence). This CDR3 has 15 amino acids. The trim removed 1 base at V and 3 bases at J, leaving 2 bases unmatched. This CDR3 reads CAWSGQGAYTGELFF. For the CDR3, the DNA is TGTGCCTGGAGTGGACAGGGGGCATACACCGGGGAGCTGTTTTTT.

V is TRBV9 and J is TRBJ1-6; D perhaps matches TRBD1 (5 bases). This CDR3 is 13 amino acids long. Germline V lookup: CDR1 SGDLS, CDR2 YYNGEE. V was trimmed by 0 bases and J by 9 bases, leaving 7 bases between them. The CDR3 sequence is CASSVEGSSPLHF. CDR3 sequence (DNA): TGTGCCAGCAGCGTAGAGGGGAGTTCACCCCTCCACTTT.

CDR3 nucleotides: TGCGCCAGCAGCCGTAGCCTAGCGGGGGACTACGAGCAGTACTTC. Protein sequence: CASSRSLAGDYEQYF. V and J are TRBV4-1 and TRBJ2-7; 10 bases line up with TRBD2. Germline values: CDR1 MGHRA, CDR2 YSYEKL. V trimming: 4 bases; J trimming: 3 bases; junction bases outside the gene matches: 6. The CDR3 covers 15 residues.

This rearrangement joins TRBV29-1 to TRBJ1-2; D is undetermined. The CDR3 consists of 15 residues. The V gene lost 2 bases and the J gene lost 2 bases, with 15 bases spanning the gap. Germline CDR1 is SQVTM and CDR2 is ANQGSEA. The CDR3, as DNA: TGCAGCGTTGAAAGTAAGGGCCTGCCGAACTATGGCTACACCTTC. Translated: CSVESKGLPNYGYTF.

The rearrangement links TRBV7-6 to TRBJ1-1, with 7 positions matching TRBD1. This CDR3 comprises 11 residues. Trimming at V came to 6 bases and at J to 7 bases, leaving 2 bases not matched to a gene. Germline V CDR1 and CDR2: SGHVS, FNYEAQ. As DNA, the CDR3 is TGTGCCAGCAGATCAGGGGGTGAAGCTTTCTTT. Encoded protein: CASRSGGEAFF.

The chain uses TRBV19 and TRBJ1-6, with TRBD1 matching over 12 bases. The germline gives CDR1 LNHDA, CDR2 SQIVND (reference sequence). V lost 3 bases to trimming and J lost 9 bases; unmatched junction nucleotides: 0. This CDR3 region has 14 residues. The CDR3 DNA sequence: TGTGCCAGTAGTATGGGACAGGGGGCTTCACCCCTCCACTTT. Protein product: CASSMGQGASPLHF.

V gene TRBV7-9 combines with J gene TRBJ1-5, with D unclear. Germline lookup yields CDR1 SEHNR and CDR2 FQNEAQ (reference sequence). V dropped 1 base and J dropped 6 bases, with 10 bases sitting between them. The CDR3 length is 14 residues. CDR3 in amino acids: CASSLGEVPQPQHF. The CDR3 nucleotides read TGTGCCAGCAGCTTAGGGGAGGTCCCTCAGCCCCAGCATTTT.

This clone showed up just once. This CDR3 is CASSYGGEKDTQYF. As DNA, the CDR3 is TGTGCCAGCAGTTACGGGGGGGAAAAAGATACGCAGTATTTT. The V call is TRBV6-5, the J call TRBJ2-3, with 7 bases matching TRBD2. CDR1 and CDR2 (germline): MNHEY, SVGAGI. Losses at the gene ends were 2 bases for V and 5 bases for J; bases not matched to a gene: 4. There are 14 residues in the CDR3.

This sequence joins TRBV2 and TRBJ2-7, with D unresolved. Germline V gene data show CDR1 as SNHLY and CDR2 as FYNNEI. The V gene lost 6 bases and the J gene lost 5 bases, with 20 bases spanning the gap. The length of the CDR3 is 15 residues. CDR3 residues: CASRGDTPVEDEQYF. The CDR3 coding sequence is TGTGCCAGCAGAGGCGACACCCCGGTAGAGGACGAGCAGTACTTC.

The V gene is TRBV19, the J gene TRBJ2-3; D not certain. The CDR3 length is 12 residues. V was pared by 8 bases and J by 2 bases, with 8 bases between. CDR1 and CDR2 from the germline V gene are LNHDA and SQIVND (reference sequence). The CDR3 sequence: CASDDNTDTQYF. The CDR3 DNA reads as TGTGCCAGTGACGACAACACAGATACGCAGTATTTT. Looking up the rest from reference TRBV19 and TRBJ2-3 gives the full variable domain: DGGITQSPKYLFRKEGQNVTLSCEQNLNHDAMYWYRQDPGQGLRLIYYSQIVNDFQKGDIAEGYSVSREKKESFPLTVTSAQKNPTAFYLCASDDNTDTQYFGPGTRLTVL.

Only a few counts were recorded for this clone. The chain has TRBV6-6 and TRBJ1-6; D is perhaps TRBD1 (6 bases). The germline V and J ends were trimmed by 5 bases and 8 bases, with 13 bases remaining between them. The V gene's germline CDR1 is MNHNY and CDR2 SVGAGI (reference sequence). The CDR3 is 14 amino acids. CDR3 residues: CASSQQGSHSPLHF. CDR3 nucleotides: TGTGCCAGCAGTCAACAGGGCAGCCATTCACCCCTCCACTTT.